This T cell receptor beta chain was documented in a study of cytomegalovirus exposure and HLA in healthy donors. Study-wide context: Approximately 190 million T cells yielded around 120 million unique TCR beta sequences in earlier analysis. Out of 398 genotyped donors, about 84% belonged to the Caucasian-associated ancestry cluster.

Per germline, CDR1 MNHEY and CDR2 SMNVEV (reference sequence). The ends lost 1 base at V and 7 bases at J; junction bases unmatched: 2. This CDR3 comprises 13 residues. The primer mix had 60 Vbeta and 13 Jbeta primers. The data were produced by immunoSEQ multiplex PCR, yet TCRdb's version contains in-frame clones alone and is incomplete. The data show some 150,000 clones, 60% to 80% seen once. This clone was picked up a small number of times. The material sequenced was PBMCs. The V gene is TRBV27, the J gene TRBJ1-1; the match to TRBD1 covers 8 bases. The sequence came from a man aged 25-45 years in good health and CMV-seropositive. The CDR3 DNA sequence: TGTGCCAGCAGTTTATACGGACAGGGTGAAGCTTTCTTT. Translation gives CASSLYGQGEAFF.